This TCR beta chain is from a study of immune characterization of retroperitoneal liposarcoma. In TCRdb, the PCR reads were re-called with MiXCR into one record per CDR3 protein. The data hold approximately 7,000 distinct CDR3 sequences, with under 30% observed a single time. The CDR3 has 13 residues. The germline V gene encodes CDR1 SGHVS and CDR2 FNYEAQ. The germline V and J ends were trimmed by 2 bases and 6 bases, with 8 bases remaining between them. The sequence came from a male donor with retroperitoneal liposarcoma. The rearrangement joins TRBV7-6 to TRBJ2-1, with D possibly being TRBD2 (5 bases). The source material was blood. The CDR3 loop reads CASSLNGGNEQFF. The CDR3 coding sequence is TGTGCCAGCAGCTTAAACGGAGGCAATGAGCAGTTCTTC.